This T cell receptor (beta chain) was captured by sequencing in a study of identical twins. Between the trimmed V and J ends, which lost 3 bases and 5 bases, there was a span of 8 bases. CDR3 length: 14 amino acids. The germline CDR1 and CDR2 sequences are LNHNV and YYDKDF (reference sequence). This clonotype was seen a handful of times. TCRdb redid the calling of the 5' RACE reads with MiXCR, one entry per CDR3 protein. This table has 400,000 to 550,000 distinct CDR3 sequences, roughly an eighth appearing once. This same sample was also taken into another study, of yellow fever vaccine responses in identical twins.

The sequence came from a woman aged 18-35 years in good health. The chain carries TRBV15 and TRBJ1-6; maybe TRBD1 (5 bases). Specimen: CD4+ T cells sorted from blood. The CDR3 DNA reads TGTGCCACCAGCAGGACAGCGAATAATTCACCCCTCCACTTT. Translating it yields CATSRTANNSPLHF.